The clone carrying this TCR beta chain has a count of ten or more. The source of the sample is a study of molecular identifiers for immune sequencing clone quantification. TCRdb re-called the PCR reads through MiXCR, storing one row per CDR3 protein. The sample holds about half a million distinct CDR3 sequences, 25% seen once. The CDR3 consists of 13 residues. Germline V gives CDR1 SQVTM, CDR2 ANQGSEA. V lost 5 bases and J lost 3; bases outside the gene matches: 5. The origin of this receptor is a human donor in good health. Some libraries in this study had Jurkat cell RNA spiked in. Sequencing input: naive CD8+ T cells from blood, with Jurkat cell RNA spiked in. Documented subset: FACS-sorted CD8+CD4-CCR7+CD45RA+ naive T cells. This sequence joins TRBV29-1 and TRBJ2-7; 9 nucleotides match TRBD2. CDR3 loop: CSVSSGDLYEQYF. The DNA for the CDR3 is TGCAGCGTTTCTAGCGGGGACCTCTACGAGCAGTACTTC.